This T cell receptor (beta chain) was identified in a study of T cells after yellow fever vaccination. Concerning this clonotype itself: Its antigen remains unidentified.

TCRdb called the 5' RACE reads again in MiXCR, with one record for every CDR3 protein. The table lists around 610,000 distinct CDR3 sequences, 13% of them singletons, with around 15% in the top ten. Study results and caveats: Primary-vaccination clones mostly resurfaced post-booster (approximately 96% CD4, under 90% CD8). On re-exposure, the response was weaker but peaked faster, at day 5 versus 15.

The V gene's germline CDR1 is SGHAT and CDR2 FQDESV (reference sequence). With 5 bases clipped from V and 2 bases from J, the junction kept 16 bases outside the gene matches. The CDR3 loop spans 18 amino acids. The chain recombines TRBV11-1 with TRBJ2-5; TRBD2 matches at 8 bases. The specimen comprised PBMCs, sampled on the day of the yellow fever booster vaccination. The TCR sequence derives from a man younger than 45 who received the YFV17D yellow fever vaccine. The CDR3 region is CASSGQTSADSPQETQYF. CDR3 DNA: TGTGCCAGCAGCGGACAGACTAGCGCTGACTCCCCACAAGAGACCCAGTACTTC.